These 25 T cell receptor beta chains were sequenced from one sample in a study of T cell responses to AZD1222 COVID-19 vaccine. TCRdb keeps only in-frame clones here, not all; method: immunoSEQ multiplex PCR. The sample lists just under 95,000 clones; roughly 88% were seen once. The starting material was peripheral blood, obtained on day 0 of AZD1222 vaccination. The receptors come from an adult in good health.

The chain carries TRBV27 and TRBJ2-1, with TRBD2 identical over 11 bases. V dropped 2 bases and J dropped 5; count of bases not matched to a gene: 5. Looked up from germline, CDR1 is MNHEY and CDR2 is SMNVEV (reference sequence). The CDR3 length is 16 residues. The CDR3 reads CASSLRLAGGHNEQFF. The CDR3 region has the DNA TGTGCCAGCAGTTTAAGGCTAGCGGGGGGCCACAATGAGCAGTTCTTC.

This chain uses TRBV24-1 with TRBJ2-1, with D possibly being TRBD1 or TRBD2 (5 bases each). The germline CDR1 and CDR2 sequences are KGHDR and SFDVKD. Trimming removed 5 bases at V and 12 bases at J, with 16 bases between. The CDR3 runs to 13 residues. The CDR3 coding sequence is TGTGCCACCAGTGCTCACTCCCGGGACGGGCAGTTCTTC. This encodes CATSAHSRDGQFF.

This clone was seen a few times. V is TRBV24-1 and J is TRBJ2-1; TRBD2 aligns across 8 bases. CDR1 KGHDR and CDR2 SFDVKD come from the germline V gene. V lost 3 bases, J lost 6 bases, and 3 bases stayed unmatched. There are 14 residues in the CDR3. The CDR3: CATSDPGGVNEQFF. For the CDR3, the DNA is TGTGCCACCAGTGATCCGGGGGGGGTCAATGAGCAGTTCTTC.

The chain combines TRBV6-2 or TRBV6-3 with TRBJ1-2, with D uncertain. The CDR3 contains 14 residues. V lost 2 bases, J lost 4 bases, and 11 bases lay in between. Germline loops: CDR1 MNHEY, CDR2 SVGEGT. The CDR3 region has the DNA TGTGCCAGCAGTTACAATCTGGGCGTCTATGGCTACACCTTC. This encodes CASSYNLGVYGYTF.

V gene TRBV5-1 combines with J gene TRBJ2-1; no clear D gene. The CDR3 sequence is 13 residues long. Looked up from germline, CDR1 is SGHRS and CDR2 is YFSETQ. Trimming removed 0 bases from V and 6 bases from J, with 7 bases in between. CDR3 nucleotides: TGCGCCAGCAGCTTGGATACTGGCAATGAGCAGTTCTTC. Translation: CASSLDTGNEQFF.

The chain carries TRBV6-5 and TRBJ1-1; TRBD1 agrees at 7 bases. This CDR3 comprises 13 residues. Losses at the gene ends were 8 bases for V and 1 base for J; bases not matched to a gene: 4. Germline V gives CDR1 MNHEY, CDR2 SVGAGI. This CDR3 reads CASLGTANTEAFF. As DNA, the CDR3 is TGTGCCAGCTTGGGGACAGCGAACACTGAAGCTTTCTTT.

V is TRBV4-1 and J is TRBJ1-3, with 7 nucleotides matching TRBD1. The V segment lost 0 bases and the J segment 0 bases; nucleotides outside the gene matches: 5. The germline V gene has CDR1 MGHRA and CDR2 YSYEKL. CDR3 length: 17 residues. DNA for the CDR3: TGCGCCAGCAGCCAAGAAATAACAGGGGCCTCTGGAAACACCATATATTTT. Residues: CASSQEITGASGNTIYF.

The V and J genes are TRBV7-9 and TRBJ2-5, with TRBD2 as a possible D gene (5 bases). Germline V gene data show CDR1 as SEHNR and CDR2 as FQNEAQ (reference sequence). Deletions cut 7 bases from V and 1 base from J, with 16 bases between. This CDR3 has 15 amino acids. The CDR3 is CASTVLERGQETQYF. The DNA for the CDR3 is TGTGCCAGCACCGTATTAGAACGGGGCCAAGAGACCCAGTACTTC.

The chain links TRBV19 to TRBJ1-2; D possibly corresponds to TRBD1 (6 bases). The CDR3 covers 13 residues. Between the trimmed V and J ends, which lost 8 bases and 3 bases, there was a span of 13 bases. Germline V gene sequence: CDR1 LNHDA, CDR2 SQIVND (reference sequence). In nucleotides, the CDR3 is TGTGCCAGTCGAAGGGGGGGAGACTATGGCTACACCTTC. Translating gives CASRRGGDYGYTF.

The chain has TRBV7-2 and TRBJ2-1; 7 bases are shared with TRBD2. The CDR3 spans 16 residues. Germline V gene sequence: CDR1 SGHTA, CDR2 FQGNSA. V shed 5 bases, J shed 5 bases, and the junction held 12 bases outside the gene matches. The CDR3 DNA sequence: TGTGCCAGCAGCACCTGGGGGGGTTCCAGGAACAATGAGCAGTTCTTC. As protein: CASSTWGGSRNNEQFF.

CDR3 nucleotide sequence: TGTGCCAGCAGCTTAGATGGCAGGGAGTATGAAAAACTGTTTTTT. This encodes CASSLDGREYEKLFF. This chain links TRBV7-2 with TRBJ1-4; D is possibly TRBD1 (5 bases). Germline V lookup: CDR1 SGHTA, CDR2 FQGNSA. The CDR3 is 15 amino acids. Trimming left V 1 base short and J 6 bases short, with 12 bases between.

The chain joins TRBV6-5 to TRBJ2-7, with D hard to call. V was pared by 6 bases and J by 2 bases, with 17 bases between. The CDR3 is 15 residues long. In germline, CDR1 is MNHEY, CDR2 SVGAGI. The CDR3 is CASSRTSVGTYEQYF. For the CDR3, the DNA is TGTGCCAGCAGCCGCACGAGCGTCGGAACCTACGAGCAGTACTTC.

The chain carries TRBV2 and TRBJ1-5; 10 nucleotides match TRBD1. The V segment lost 7 bases and the J segment 2 bases; nucleotides outside the gene matches: 5. There are 15 residues in the CDR3. CDR1 and CDR2 from the germline V gene are SNHLY and FYNNEI. The CDR3 coding sequence is TGTGCCAGCACCGGACAGGGGGTAGGCAATCAGCCCCAGCATTTT. This gives the protein CASTGQGVGNQPQHF.

The chain couples TRBV29-1 to TRBJ1-2; TRBD1 might be the D (5 bases). The CDR3 is 13 residues long. Germline CDR1 SQVTM, CDR2 ANQGSEA. V dropped 0 bases and J dropped 5 bases, with 10 bases sitting between them. Here the CDR3 DNA reads TGCAGCGTTGAAGATGCCAGGGATTATGGCTACACCTTC. Amino acids: CSVEDARDYGYTF.

V gene TRBV28 combines with J gene TRBJ1-4; D gene unclear. V was cut by 6 bases and J by 13 bases, with 15 bases left in between. Germline lookup yields CDR1 MDHEN and CDR2 SYDVKM. This CDR3 region has 12 residues. This CDR3 is CASRGRTRGLFF. The CDR3, as DNA: TGTGCCAGCAGAGGAAGGACTCGAGGACTGTTTTTT.

The rearrangement uses TRBV30 and TRBJ2-1; tentatively, D is TRBD1 (5 bases). This CDR3 spans 16 amino acids. The germline V gene encodes CDR1 GTSNPN and CDR2 SVGIG (reference sequence). The V end lost 2 bases, the J end lost 0 bases, and 14 bases lay between the germline ends. The CDR3 here is CAWSPGFVSSYNEQFF. The CDR3, as DNA: TGTGCCTGGAGTCCAGGGTTTGTAAGCTCCTACAATGAGCAGTTCTTC.

This chain links TRBV4-1 with TRBJ1-2; D is uncertain. Germline CDR1 MGHRA, CDR2 YSYEKL. The ends were cut back, 0 bases at V and 5 bases at J, with 10 bases in the middle. The CDR3 runs to 14 residues. The CDR3 reads CASSQEGMGYGYTF. CDR3 nucleotide sequence: TGCGCCAGCAGCCAAGAAGGAATGGGGTATGGCTACACCTTC.

The chain carries TRBV19 and TRBJ1-5; tentative D call: TRBD1 (5 bases). Trimming removed 6 bases at V and 0 bases at J, with 9 bases between. Germline CDR1 LNHDA, CDR2 SQIVND (reference sequence). The CDR3 runs to 14 residues. The CDR3 spells CASRQGLSNQPQHF. The DNA for the CDR3 is TGTGCCAGTAGGCAGGGTCTTAGCAATCAGCCCCAGCATTTT.

This clone has only a few counts. The chain joins TRBV19 to TRBJ1-5; D not certain. The CDR3 runs 13 residues. V was cut by 2 bases and J by 4 bases, with 6 bases left in between. CDR1 is LNHDA, CDR2 SQIVND, per germline (reference sequence). For the CDR3, the DNA is TGTGCCAGTAGTATAAGGGTAAATCAGCCCCAGCATTTT. It translates to CASSIRVNQPQHF.

This chain connects TRBV5-4 to TRBJ2-5; D remains unclear. Looked up from germline, CDR1 is SGHNT and CDR2 is YYREEE (reference sequence). V was shortened by 2 bases and J by 1 base, with 6 bases between the two germline ends. CDR3 length: 13 residues. CDR3 amino acids: CASSFGPQETQYF. In DNA form, the CDR3 reads TGTGCCAGCAGCTTTGGGCCCCAAGAGACCCAGTACTTC. Supplemented by reference TRBV5-4 and TRBJ2-5, the full variable domain reads ETGVTQSPTHLIKTRGQQVTLRCSSQSGHNTVSWYQQALGQGPQFIFQYYREEENGRGNFPPRFSGLQFPNYSSELNVNALELDDSALYLCASSFGPQETQYFGPGTRLLVL.

The chain has TRBV6-5 and TRBJ2-7; D may be TRBD1 (6 bases). Per germline, CDR1 MNHEY and CDR2 SVGAGI. Trimming stripped 5 bases from V and 6 bases from J, with 11 bases between. The CDR3 length is 12 residues. CDR3 sequence: CASSIRGGEQYF. DNA for the CDR3: TGTGCCAGCAGTATCAGGGGTGGCGAGCAGTACTTC.

The chain employs TRBV19 and TRBJ2-2, with 8 bases fitting TRBD1. Trimming at V came to 6 bases and at J to 2 bases, leaving 2 bases not matched to a gene. The CDR3 is made up of 14 amino acids. Germline assignment: CDR1 LNHDA and CDR2 SQIVND (reference sequence). The CDR3 nucleotides read TGTGCCAGTAGCGACAGGGGTAACACCGGGGAGCTGTTTTTT. It translates to CASSDRGNTGELFF.

The chain joins TRBV28 to TRBJ1-5; D gene uncertain. Germline lookup yields CDR1 MDHEN and CDR2 SYDVKM. The CDR3 contains 14 residues. The V gene lost 7 bases and the J gene lost 7 bases, with 17 bases spanning the gap. The CDR3 reads CASTPPSRAQPQHF. The CDR3 nucleotides read TGTGCCAGCACACCCCCCTCAAGAGCCCAGCCCCAGCATTTT.

The V call is TRBV10-3, the J call TRBJ2-1, with TRBD2 as a possible D gene (5 bases). CDR1 and CDR2 from the germline V gene are ENHRY and SYGVKD. The CDR3 runs 15 residues. V dropped 2 bases and J dropped 1 base, with 9 bases sitting between them. The chain's CDR3 is CAISERGASYNEQFF. The CDR3 DNA reads TGTGCCATCAGTGAGCGGGGAGCTTCCTACAATGAGCAGTTCTTC.

This chain joins TRBV5-1 and TRBJ1-2; maybe TRBD1 (5 bases). The CDR3 runs 14 residues. Trimming shortened V by 4 bases and J by 9 bases, and 19 bases separated the two germline ends. Germline V gives CDR1 SGHRS, CDR2 YFSETQ. CDR3 protein: CASSPLTQGRSYTF. CDR3 nucleotide sequence: TGCGCCAGCAGCCCACTAACGCAGGGTCGGAGCTACACCTTC.